The following is a T cell receptor (beta chain) sequence with its context. This record belongs to a study of PD-1 blockade in mismatch repair-deficient tumors. Using immunoSEQ multiplex PCR, the repertoire was profiled, and TCRdb retains in-frame clones only, with some absent. This sample carries about 34,000 clones, over 80% of them seen once, and the ten largest clones take 3% to 4%. The sequencing here drew on PBMCs, taken less than 7 weeks after starting pembrolizumab. The sequence was collected from an adult with mismatch repair-deficient cancer.

CDR3 residues: CASSGGTGGAYGYTF. CDR3 DNA sequence: TGTGCCAGCAGTGGGGGGACAGGGGGCGCATATGGCTACACCTTC. The chain is built from TRBV2 and TRBJ1-2; 12 positions agree with TRBD1. Looked up from germline, CDR1 is SNHLY and CDR2 is FYNNEI. There are 15 residues in the CDR3. Trimming at V came to 4 bases and at J to 5 bases, leaving 5 bases not matched to a gene.